This T cell receptor (beta chain) stems from a study of T cells in Graves' hyperthyroidism and ophthalmopathy. Hyperthyroidism patients were newly diagnosed, had disease duration under 2 months, and were aged 18 to 65 years. In making diagnoses, clinical symptoms, serum thyroxine and TRAb, thyroid ultrasound and orbital computed tomography were all used. Using RNA transcripts as the source, TCR beta CDR3 regions were amplified. With the HTBI primer set, the TCR CDR3 went through a first round of RT-PCR. From the multiplex PCR reads, TCRdb called clonotypes with MiXCR, one entry per CDR3 protein. Among about 95,000 distinct CDR3 sequences listed, roughly 39% were seen once. The sample consisted of peripheral blood or thyroid tissue (not recorded which). The receptor was isolated from a woman under 40 with Graves' hyperthyroidism.

The CDR3 coding sequence is TGCAGTGCCCAAACAGGGGATTCACCCCTCCACTTT. This translates into CSAQTGDSPLHF. V and J are TRBV20-1 and TRBJ1-6, with 7 bases aligning to TRBD1. This CDR3 contains 12 residues. Trimming at V came to 6 bases and at J to 8 bases, leaving 4 bases not matched to a gene. Germline-derived CDR1 and CDR2 are DFQATT and SNEGSKA (reference sequence).